Here is one T cell receptor (beta chain) with its context. No antigen is known for it. No clone much larger than this one lies a single base away; base qualities are absent. To prepare the library, the immunoSEQ multiplex PCR assay was applied. TCRdb mirrors the immuneACCESS table, restricted to in-frame sequences. Some clones are absent from its copies; in checked studies, under half trace to an unresolved V gene, and the reason for the others is unknown. A total of some 37,000 clones appear in this sample, around 79% of them only once. Approximately 9% of the sample is held by the ten biggest clonotypes. In this study, focal radiation therapy paired with CTLA-4 blockade (ipilimumab) was tested in patients who had chemo-refractory metastatic non-small-cell lung cancer. This sample was taken from a study of radiotherapy plus CTLA-4 blockade in lung cancer (dated by TCRdb to the late 2010s). At the level of the whole study: Among enrolled patients, 15% to 20% had an objective response and 31% reached disease control. The paper's findings and limits, for the study overall: After treatment with radiotherapy and ipilimumab, TCR clones that originated in tumors expanded in peripheral blood. The strongest predictors of response were reported to be early dynamic shifts in blood T cell clones along with a rise in serum interferon-beta following radiation.

V loses 4 bases, J loses 8 bases, and the germline ends lie 14 bases apart. The CDR3 covers 13 residues, taking in both the cysteine and the phenylalanine. Here the CDR3 DNA is all that survives: 39 bases in frame from base 1. The germline V gene provides CDR1 SGHTA and CDR2 FQGNSA. The V and J segments used are TRBV7-2 and TRBJ1-1; 5 matching bases give a weak D call of TRBD1. The clonotype was recovered from a human donor with non-small cell lung cancer who had stable disease on radiotherapy plus ipilimumab. The input for sequencing was peripheral blood, taken from a patient treated with radiotherapy plus ipilimumab. The DNA reads TGTGCCAGCAGCTCTCGGACACCTCTCGAAGCTTTCTTT. Its amino acids are CASSSRTPLEAFF.